These 9 T cell receptor beta chains were all obtained from the same sample, sequenced in a study of Ad26.COV2.S vaccination and SARS-CoV-2 variants. Treatment specified: over 15 received Ad26.COV2.S at low or high dose, single or two shots; several received placebo; per-sample allocation not given. Sampling was done on day 63 after the first vaccine or placebo injection. Profiled with immunoSEQ multiplex PCR; TCRdb holds only in-frame clones, not every one. Of 300,000 to 400,000 clones in the sample, around 84% were seen once. The sample was peripheral blood, taken in a trial of Ad26.COV2.S vaccine versus placebo. The source of these receptors is a person between 18 and 60 years old who received the Ad26.COV2.S COVID-19 vaccine or a placebo.

The J gene is TRBJ2-3, the V gene TRBV11-3, with a weak D call TRBD2 (6 bases). The CDR3 extends over 17 amino acids. Germline lookup yields CDR1 SGHNT and CDR2 YENEEA. The ends were cut back, 1 base at V and 4 bases at J, with 18 bases in the middle. The CDR3 DNA follows: TGTGCCAGCAGCTTAGGCCTATCTAGCGCTGGGCCAGATACGCAGTATTTT. Translated: CASSLGLSSAGPDTQYF.

The chain uses TRBV11-2 and TRBJ2-1, with unresolved D. Germline CDR1 SGHAT, CDR2 FQNNGV. The CDR3 sequence is 15 residues long. Trimming took off 1 base at V and 5 bases at J, with 12 bases between the two ends. CDR3 in amino acids: CASSLAPQAHNEQFF. The CDR3, as DNA: TGTGCCAGCAGCTTAGCCCCCCAGGCCCACAATGAGCAGTTCTTC. Supplemented by reference TRBV11-2 and TRBJ2-1, the full variable domain reads EAGVAQSPRYKIIEKRQSVAFWCNPISGHATLYWYQQILGQGPKLLIQFQNNGVVDDSQLPKDRFSAERLKGVDSTLKIQPAKLEDSAVYLCASSLAPQAHNEQFFGPGTRLTVL.

The chain links TRBV7-2 to TRBJ1-2, with 7 positions matching TRBD1. CDR3 length: 14 amino acids. The V gene end was trimmed by 6 bases and the J gene end by 4 bases; junction bases not matched to a gene: 8. CDR1 SGHTA and CDR2 FQGNSA come from the germline V gene. In DNA form, the CDR3 reads TGTGCCAGCAGACCCGGGACAGAAACCTATGGCTACACCTTC. It is translated as CASRPGTETYGYTF. Full variable domain (outside the CDR3, taken from reference TRBV7-2 and TRBJ1-2): GAGVSQSPSNKVTEKGKDVELRCDPISGHTALYWYRQSLGQGLEFLIYFQGNSAPDKSGLPSDRFSAERTGGSVSTLTIQRTQQEDSAVYLCASRPGTETYGYTFGSGTRLTVV.

The gene calls are TRBV5-4 and TRBJ2-5; D could derive from TRBD1 or TRBD2 (5 bases each). V was shortened by 4 bases and J by 4 bases, with 17 bases between the two germline ends. The germline V gene has CDR1 SGHNT and CDR2 YYREEE (reference sequence). This CDR3 comprises 15 residues. CDR3 coding DNA: TGTGCCAGCAGCCCCGGGAACTCGGGGCGAGAGACCCAGTACTTC. It translates to CASSPGNSGRETQYF.

On this clone itself: Other DNA variants within this sample encode the same CDR3. This sequence joins TRBV5-1 and TRBJ1-5; D unresolved. The V gene lost 0 bases and the J gene lost 1 base, with 2 bases spanning the gap. In germline, CDR1 is SGHRS, CDR2 YFSETQ. The CDR3 loop spans 13 amino acids. CDR3 in amino acids: CASSLDSNQPQHF. CDR3 sequence (DNA): TGCGCCAGCAGCTTGGACAGCAATCAGCCCCAGCATTTT.

This chain connects TRBV5-6 to TRBJ2-1; possibly TRBD1 for D (6 bases). The CDR3 length is 15 residues. Looked up from germline, CDR1 is SGHDT and CDR2 is YYEEEE. V was pared by 3 bases and J by 8 bases, with 18 bases between. The CDR3 protein is CASSWTEAKNDEQFF. CDR3 sequence (DNA): TGTGCCAGCAGCTGGACAGAGGCAAAAAACGATGAGCAGTTCTTC.

The CDR3 DNA sequence: TGTGCCAGCAGCTTCAGCGGGGGCCGCACAGATACGCAGTATTTT. Encoded protein: CASSFSGGRTDTQYF. V usage is TRBV7-2 and J usage is TRBJ2-3, with TRBD2 identical over 8 bases. Germline CDR1 and CDR2: SGHTA and FQGNSA. V trimming: 3 bases; J trimming: 1 base; junction bases outside the gene matches: 3. The CDR3 covers 15 residues.

The chain has TRBV5-1 and TRBJ2-3, with TRBD2 matching over 13 bases. Germline assignment: CDR1 SGHRS and CDR2 YFSETQ. J gave up 1 base and V 4 bases, and 3 bases lay outside the gene matches. The CDR3 contains 16 residues. CDR3 nucleotides: TGCGCCAGCAGCGCCGGACTAGCGGGGGGCACAGATACGCAGTATTTT. Its translation is CASSAGLAGGTDTQYF.

In DNA form, the CDR3 reads TGTGCCTGGAACACGGGGACCGATAACACTGAAGCTTTCTTT. It codes for CAWNTGTDNTEAFF. The gene calls are TRBV30 and TRBJ1-1, with a tentative D call TRBD1 (5 bases). Between the trimmed V and J ends, which lost 4 bases and 2 bases, there was a span of 14 bases. The CDR3 sequence is 14 residues long. From germline, CDR1 is GTSNPN and CDR2 SVGIG (reference sequence).